Listed here are 21 T cell receptor beta chains from one sample, sequenced in a study of beta chain features in type 1 diabetes. Expressed TCRB transcripts were sequenced because the isolated RNA had all been reverse transcribed beforehand. Method: immunoSEQ multiplex PCR; TCRdb's copy keeps in-frame clones and lacks some. The data show under 200,000 clones, roughly 8% seen once. Source material: central memory CD4+ T cells from blood. The receptors shown here come from a man between 18 and 29 years old in good health.

This clone showed up just a few times. The chain combines TRBV30 with TRBJ1-1; D might be TRBD1 (5 bases). The CDR3 is 14 amino acids. Germline CDR1 is GTSNPN and CDR2 is SVGIG (reference sequence). Trimming pared 0 bases from V and 0 bases from J, leaving 8 bases between. For the CDR3, the DNA is TGTGCCTGGAGTGTACAGGCGGTGAACACTGAAGCTTTCTTT. Amino acid sequence: CAWSVQAVNTEAFF.

This clone was recorded a few times. The V gene is TRBV28, the J gene TRBJ2-1; TRBD1 matches 9 bases. The V segment lost 2 bases and the J segment 8 bases; nucleotides outside the gene matches: 7. The germline CDR1 and CDR2 sequences are MDHEN and SYDVKM. The CDR3 has 15 residues. Here the CDR3 DNA reads TGTGCCAGCAGTTTAATCGGACAGGGGCTGTATGAGCAGTTCTTC. Protein product: CASSLIGQGLYEQFF.

In its sample, this clone was seen many times. The gene calls are TRBV14 and TRBJ2-1, with 11 positions matching TRBD2. The CDR3 runs 14 residues. Trimming removed 4 bases from V and 10 bases from J; junction bases left unmatched: 6. CDR1 and CDR2 from the germline V gene are SGHDN and FVKESK. The CDR3 sequence: CASSRTRLAGEQFF. In nucleotides, the CDR3 is TGTGCCAGCAGCCGAACCCGACTAGCGGGAGAGCAGTTCTTC.

This clone has ten or more counts. The chain couples TRBV29-1 to TRBJ2-5; 10 bases are a match to TRBD2. The V gene end was trimmed by 4 bases and the J gene end by 5 bases; junction bases not matched to a gene: 7. The CDR3 is 14 amino acids. Germline lookup yields CDR1 SQVTM and CDR2 ANQGSEA. CDR3 region: CSVGLAGVEETQYF. The CDR3 DNA is TGCAGCGTTGGGCTAGCGGGAGTTGAGGAGACCCAGTACTTC.

V is TRBV5-4 and J is TRBJ2-1; TRBD1 matches 7 bases. The CDR3 loop spans 16 amino acids. V shed 4 bases, J shed 0 bases, and the junction held 7 bases outside the gene matches. Looked up from germline, CDR1 is SGHNT and CDR2 is YYREEE (reference sequence). The CDR3 bases are TGTGCCAGCAGCCAGGGACAGTCGAGCTCCTACAATGAGCAGTTCTTC. It specifies CASSQGQSSSYNEQFF.

This clone turned up a few times. The gene calls are TRBV30 and TRBJ2-1; TRBD2 agrees at 10 bases. Trimming cost V 3 bases and J 8 bases; bases outside gene matches: 16. CDR3 length: 17 amino acids. The germline gives CDR1 GTSNPN, CDR2 SVGIG (reference sequence). The CDR3 DNA reads TGTGCCTGGAGCCTCTGGCAGCGGGGGGGCCGCCGCGATGAGCAGTTCTTC. It yields the protein CAWSLWQRGGRRDEQFF.

This clone was recorded at least ten times. This chain joins TRBV9 and TRBJ2-1; tentatively, D is TRBD2 (6 bases). The germline CDR1 and CDR2 sequences are SGDLS and YYNGEE. The CDR3 has 16 amino acids. With 2 bases removed from V and 3 bases from J, the gap between germline ends came to 15 bases. CDR3 nucleotide sequence: TGTGCCAGCAGCGTGGCCCCAGGGCGGGGCTACAATGAGCAGTTCTTC. It specifies CASSVAPGRGYNEQFF.

In this sample, this clone turned up a few times. The chain has TRBV7-2 and TRBJ1-5; no firm D call. The V gene lost 2 bases and the J gene lost 9 bases, with 8 bases spanning the gap. The germline gives CDR1 SGHTA, CDR2 FQGNSA. The length of the CDR3 is 12 residues. CDR3 sequence (DNA): TGTGCCAGCAGCTTACTAGAGGGGCCCCAGCATTTT. Its translation is CASSLLEGPQHF.

The chain joins TRBV5-1 to TRBJ2-3; perhaps TRBD2 as D (6 bases). The V and J ends lost 3 bases and 5 bases respectively, with 19 bases between them. The CDR3 contains 16 residues. The V gene's germline CDR1 is SGHRS and CDR2 YFSETQ. Here the CDR3 reads CASSWGSGAGGDTQYF. CDR3 bases: TGCGCCAGCAGCTGGGGTTCAGGAGCGGGCGGAGATACGCAGTATTTT.

In its sample, this clone was seen a few times. This chain joins TRBV6-6 and TRBJ2-2, with TRBD1 matching over 8 bases. The V and J ends lost 6 bases and 6 bases, in that order; junction bases with no gene match: 12. The germline V gene has CDR1 MNHNY and CDR2 SVGAGI (reference sequence). The CDR3 contains 16 residues. The CDR3 here is CASSPLGQGAAGELFF. The CDR3 DNA sequence: TGTGCCAGCAGCCCCCTGGGGCAGGGGGCTGCCGGGGAGCTGTTTTTT.

This clone was counted ten times or more. This rearrangement joins TRBV30 to TRBJ2-3, with D maybe TRBD2 (5 bases). There are 15 residues in the CDR3. Germline assignment: CDR1 GTSNPN and CDR2 SVGIG (reference sequence). V shed 0 bases and J shed 4 bases, with 14 bases lying between them. The CDR3 loop is CAWSVGPDFADTQYF. CDR3 sequence (DNA): TGTGCCTGGAGTGTAGGCCCGGACTTCGCAGATACGCAGTATTTT.

The chain is built from TRBV28 and TRBJ2-1; TRBD2 matches at 7 bases. The junction had 5 bases not matched to a gene; V was cut back by 6 bases and J by 0 bases. The CDR3 runs to 15 residues. From germline, CDR1 is MDHEN and CDR2 SYDVKM. CDR3 bases: TGTGCCAGCAGCAAGAGCGGGGACTCCTACAATGAGCAGTTCTTC. Its protein product is CASSKSGDSYNEQFF.

A few counts support this clone. This CDR3 is CASSVDGGTSYEQYF. CDR3 coding DNA: TGTGCCAGCAGCGTAGATGGCGGGACCTCCTACGAGCAGTACTTC. V usage is TRBV9 and J usage is TRBJ2-7; perhaps TRBD2 as D (6 bases). Germline V lookup: CDR1 SGDLS, CDR2 YYNGEE. V lost 0 bases to trimming and J lost 0 bases, with 10 bases between them. The CDR3 has 15 residues.

J is TRBJ2-1 and V is TRBV7-2; D unclear. CDR3 length equals 14 residues. V lost 1 base and J lost 7, with 11 bases in between. The V gene's germline CDR1 is SGHTA and CDR2 FQGNSA. The CDR3, as DNA: TGTGCCAGCAGCTTAGGGCCTGCCTGGAATGAGCAGTTCTTC. It codes for CASSLGPAWNEQFF.

This clone has only a few counts. The chain carries TRBV25-1 and TRBJ2-1; the match to TRBD1 covers 8 bases. CDR3 length: 17 residues. J lost 7 bases, V lost 0 bases, and 11 bases had no gene match. CDR1 MGHDK and CDR2 SYGVNS come from the germline V gene. The CDR3 DNA reads as TGTGCCAGCAGTGAATATCGGGCAGGGGGCGCAGAAAATGAGCAGTTCTTC. Amino acids: CASSEYRAGGAENEQFF. The full variable domain, completed using reference TRBV25-1 and TRBJ2-1, is EADIYQTPRYLVIGTGKKITLECSQTMGHDKMYWYQQDPGMELHLIHYSYGVNSTEKGDLSSESTVSRIRTEHFPLTLESARPSHTSQYLCASSEYRAGGAENEQFFGPGTRLTVL.

The chain employs TRBV14 and TRBJ1-4, with D perhaps TRBD1 (6 bases). V dropped 5 bases and J dropped 3 bases, with 13 bases sitting between them. CDR3 size: 15 residues. CDR1 SGHDN and CDR2 FVKESK come from the germline V gene. The CDR3 sequence is CASSKQGLANEKLFF. The CDR3 region has the DNA TGTGCCAGCAGCAAACAGGGTTTAGCTAATGAAAAACTGTTTTTT.

This clone has more than one count but fewer than ten. The chain links TRBV5-1 to TRBJ1-1, with D hard to call. The CDR3 contains 14 residues. Germline CDR1 SGHRS, CDR2 YFSETQ. V was shortened by 0 bases and J by 7 bases, with 13 bases between the two germline ends. DNA of the CDR3: TGCGCCAGCAGCTTGGATTCAGGCCGGATTGAAGCTTTCTTT. Amino acids: CASSLDSGRIEAFF.

There are a few counts of this clone. This chain joins TRBV6-5 and TRBJ1-2, with D uncertain. Germline V lookup: CDR1 MNHEY, CDR2 SVGAGI. The V end was cut by 8 bases, the J end by 0 bases, with 10 bases between. The CDR3 has 13 amino acids. CDR3 loop: CASRDGANYGYTF. CDR3 sequence (DNA): TGTGCCAGCCGGGATGGTGCTAACTATGGCTACACCTTC.

In its sample, this clone was seen many times. The V call is TRBV7-2, the J call TRBJ2-1; D is unresolved. V lost 0 bases and J lost 4, with 7 bases in between. CDR1 SGHTA and CDR2 FQGNSA come from the germline V gene. The CDR3 length is 14 residues. The CDR3 here is CASSLASRYNEQFF. The CDR3 nucleotides are TGTGCCAGCAGCTTAGCTAGTCGTTACAATGAGCAGTTCTTC.

The rearrangement uses TRBV11-2 and TRBJ2-1; maybe TRBD2 (5 bases). This CDR3 is built from 14 residues. Germline V gives CDR1 SGHAT, CDR2 FQNNGV. V lost 1 base and J 6 bases, leaving 10 bases between the germline ends. DNA of the CDR3: TGTGCCAGCAGCTTAGTGGGCGGAGGCAATGAGCAGTTCTTC. Protein sequence: CASSLVGGGNEQFF.

The chain joins TRBV6-1 to TRBJ2-7, with unresolved D. The CDR3 has 12 residues. Trimming took off 3 bases at V and 4 bases at J, with 7 bases between the two ends. CDR1 and CDR2 (germline): MNHNS, SASEGT. CDR3 region: CASSDRFYEQYF. CDR3 nucleotide sequence: TGTGCCAGCAGTGACAGGTTTTACGAGCAGTACTTC.